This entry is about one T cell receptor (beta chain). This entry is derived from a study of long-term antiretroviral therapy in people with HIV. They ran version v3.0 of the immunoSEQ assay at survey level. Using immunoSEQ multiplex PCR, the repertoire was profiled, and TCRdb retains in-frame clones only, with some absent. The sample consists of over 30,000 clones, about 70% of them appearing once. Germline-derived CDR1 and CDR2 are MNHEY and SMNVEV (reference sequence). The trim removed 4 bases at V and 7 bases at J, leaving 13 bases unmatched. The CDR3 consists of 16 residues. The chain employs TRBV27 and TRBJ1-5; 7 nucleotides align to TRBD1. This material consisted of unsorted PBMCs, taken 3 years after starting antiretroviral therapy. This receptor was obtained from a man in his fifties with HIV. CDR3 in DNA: TGTGCCAGCAGTTCGAGGAGGGCAGGGGGGTTCCAGCCCCAGCATTTT. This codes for CASSSRRAGGFQPQHF.